This entry concerns a single T cell receptor beta chain. Its antigen is not identified. The data belong to a study of beta chain features in type 1 diabetes. TCRB transcripts that were expressed got sequenced, as all of the isolated RNA had been reverse transcribed. The protocol was immunoSEQ multiplex PCR, while the TCRdb copy is restricted to in-frame clones and leaves out a portion. The table has approximately 15,000 clones, approximately 76% seen once. This CDR3 has 13 residues. Germline loops: CDR1 MGHRA, CDR2 YSYEKL. The V end lost 5 bases, the J end lost 9 bases, and 11 bases lay between the germline ends. Findings and caveats of the study: With patients and controls alike, PCR might favor shorter templates to an equal degree. Researchers report that Type 1 diabetes patients had moderately but significantly shorter TCRB CDR3s across all four CD4+ subsets. These data did not resolve whether HLA type affects TCRB rearrangement.

This sequence originates from a woman aged 18-35 years with type 1 diabetes. Sequencing input: stem cell memory CD4+ T cells from blood. The J gene is TRBJ1-6, the V gene TRBV4-1, with D maybe TRBD1 (6 bases). The CDR3: CASSIPGVSPLHF. The CDR3 DNA reads TGCGCCAGCAGCATACCAGGGGTTTCACCCCTCCACTTT.